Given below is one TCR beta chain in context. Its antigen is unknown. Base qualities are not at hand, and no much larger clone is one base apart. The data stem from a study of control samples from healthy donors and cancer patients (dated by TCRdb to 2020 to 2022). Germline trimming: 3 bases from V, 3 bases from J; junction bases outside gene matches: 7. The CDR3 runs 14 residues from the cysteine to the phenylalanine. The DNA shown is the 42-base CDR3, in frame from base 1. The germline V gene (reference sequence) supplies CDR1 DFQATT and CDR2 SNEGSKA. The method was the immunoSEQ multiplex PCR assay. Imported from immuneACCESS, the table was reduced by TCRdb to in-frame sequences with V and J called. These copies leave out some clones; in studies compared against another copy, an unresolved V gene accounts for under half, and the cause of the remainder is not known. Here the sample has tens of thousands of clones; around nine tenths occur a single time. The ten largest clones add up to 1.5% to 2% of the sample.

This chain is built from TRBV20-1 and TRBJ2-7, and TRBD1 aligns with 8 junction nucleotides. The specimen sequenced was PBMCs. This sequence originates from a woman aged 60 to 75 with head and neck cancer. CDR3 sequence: CSASVGTGIYEQYF. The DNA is TGCAGTGCTAGTGTTGGGACAGGTATCTACGAGCAGTACTTC.